A single TCR beta chain is shown here with its context. Its antigen remains unknown. Being one base from a much bigger clone, this may be a read error. No conserved phenylalanine or tryptophan ends this CDR3, so it is likely a read error. The sample belongs to a study of CD8+CD57+ T cells in acquired aplastic anemia. Study background: Sorted CD4+ plus CD8+ cells gave DNA averaging approximately 2.9 ug. Mean read depth for CD4+ cells from healthy donors was some 11 million.

The TCR beta profiling, which covered VDJ combination and CDR3 sequence, was carried out using genomic DNA as the template. TCRdb passed the reads through MiXCR, listing each CDR3 protein once. The sample shows some 240,000 distinct CDR3 sequences, approximately 35% of them seen only once. The study's findings and limits: Patients shared 25 to 35 CD8+ CDR3 sequences with controls.

Germline CDR1 MNHNY, CDR2 SVGAGI (reference sequence). The germline V and J ends were trimmed by 4 bases and 0 bases, with 6 bases remaining between them. This CDR3 has 13 residues. The receptor comes from a human donor in good health, serving as a control. The genes are TRBV6-6 and TRBJ2-5; D not resolved. The sample comprised sorted CD4+, CD8+, or CD8+CD57+ T cells (not recorded which) from PBMCs. Here the CDR3 DNA reads TGTGCCAGCAGTTTCTTGTACCAAGAGACCCAGTACCTC. Its protein product is CASSFLYQETQYL.